Following are 27 T cell receptor beta chains from one sample sequenced in a study of blood T cell repertoires in COVID-19. Assay: immunoSEQ multiplex PCR; the TCRdb copy retains only in-frame clones and omits some. The sample carries fewer than 25,000 clones, 87% recorded once. Sequencing input: peripheral blood. Source of these receptors: a human donor with active COVID-19. The donor label of this sample is uncertain.

DNA for the CDR3: TGTGCCAGCAGCCGAGGACAGGGGTATGAAGCTTTCTTT. It translates to CASSRGQGYEAFF. The genes are TRBV5-4 and TRBJ1-1; 9 bases align to TRBD1. The V gene end was trimmed by 4 bases and the J gene end by 7 bases; junction bases not matched to a gene: 5. The CDR3 runs 13 residues. Per the germline V gene, CDR1 is SGHNT and CDR2 is YYREEE (reference sequence).

This clone was recorded a few times. This sequence joins TRBV5-1 and TRBJ1-3; D unresolved. The CDR3 extends over 15 amino acids. Per the germline V gene, CDR1 is SGHRS and CDR2 is YFSETQ. The V gene lost 3 bases and the J gene lost 1 base, with 11 bases spanning the gap. The CDR3 DNA sequence: TGCGCCAGCAGCTCATCGGGGTCTTCTGGAAACACCATATATTTT. This translates into CASSSSGSSGNTIYF.

The CDR3 region has the DNA TGTGCCAGCAGCTCCTGGGGGGCTAGCGGGAGGACTTCCTACGAGCAGTACTTC. Encoded protein: CASSSWGASGRTSYEQYF. V gene TRBV11-3 combines with J gene TRBJ2-7; 11 nucleotides align to TRBD2. Germline V gene lookup returns CDR1 SGHNT and CDR2 YENEEA. The CDR3 sequence is 18 residues long. J was trimmed by 1 base and V by 4 bases; bases with no gene match: 12.

The V and J genes are TRBV4-1 and TRBJ2-1; possible D gene TRBD2, 5 bases. Trimming shortened V by 1 base and J by 6 bases, and 16 bases separated the two germline ends. The CDR3 has 16 amino acids. Per the germline V gene, CDR1 is MGHRA and CDR2 is YSYEKL. The CDR3, as DNA: TGCGCCAGCAGCCAAGGTTGGCGGTTTGAGGGCAATGAGCAGTTCTTC. Residues: CASSQGWRFEGNEQFF.

The V gene is TRBV28, the J gene TRBJ2-5; tentatively, D is TRBD2 (6 bases). CDR3 length equals 17 residues. The germline V gene has CDR1 MDHEN and CDR2 SYDVKM. Between the trimmed V and J ends, which lost 6 bases and 4 bases, there was a span of 24 bases. Here the CDR3 reads CASRTPHSGVEGETQYF. In DNA, the CDR3 is TGTGCCAGCAGGACCCCTCATTCGGGGGTGGAGGGAGAGACCCAGTACTTC. The full variable domain, rest sourced from reference TRBV28 and TRBJ2-5, is DVKVTQSSRYLVKRTGEKVFLECVQDMDHENMFWYRQDPGLGLRLIYFSYDVKMKEKGDIPEGYSVSREKKERFSLILESASTNQTSMYLCASRTPHSGVEGETQYFGPGTRLLVL.

This clone was seen a single time. The chain carries TRBV5-8 and TRBJ2-2, with 11 bases lining up with TRBD2. Germline V gives CDR1 SGHTS, CDR2 YDEGEE. J gave up 0 bases and V 4 bases, and 5 bases lay outside the gene matches. The CDR3 spans 17 residues. CDR3 amino acids: CASSRLAGGTNTGELFF. CDR3 DNA: TGTGCCAGCAGCCGCCTAGCGGGGGGTACGAACACCGGGGAGCTGTTTTTT.

The chain is built from TRBV10-2 and TRBJ2-7, with D perhaps matching TRBD2 (5 bases). Germline loops: CDR1 WSHSY, CDR2 SAAADI. Trimming removed 8 bases from V and 1 base from J, with 12 bases in between. This CDR3 region has 13 residues. CDR3 sequence reads: CASGRGISYEQYF. DNA for the CDR3: TGCGCCAGCGGCCGGGGTATTTCCTACGAGCAGTACTTC.

The chain uses TRBV7-8 and TRBJ2-5, with a weak D call TRBD1 (5 bases). This CDR3 contains 15 residues. With 1 base removed from V and 4 bases from J, the gap between germline ends came to 13 bases. Germline V CDR1 and CDR2: SGHVS, FQNEAQ. For the CDR3, the DNA is TGTGCCAGCAGCTTAGGTGGGGCAGGCGGAGAGACCCAGTACTTC. This codes for CASSLGGAGGETQYF.

The chain combines TRBV13 with TRBJ2-1, with 9 bases that match TRBD1. Germline loops: CDR1 PRHDT, CDR2 FYEKMQ (reference sequence). Trimming at V came to 4 bases and at J to 2 bases, leaving 6 bases not matched to a gene. The CDR3 totals 16 residues. The CDR3 protein is CASSYRTGVAYNEQFF. CDR3 bases: TGTGCCAGCAGCTATAGGACAGGGGTGGCCTACAATGAGCAGTTCTTC.

The chain joins TRBV7-9 to TRBJ1-2, with TRBD1 matching over 7 bases. Losses at the gene ends were 4 bases for V and 4 bases for J; bases not matched to a gene: 3. The CDR3 spans 13 residues. CDR1 and CDR2 from the germline V gene are SEHNR and FQNEAQ (reference sequence). The CDR3 here is CASSSTGTYGYTF. The DNA for the CDR3 is TGTGCCAGCAGCTCGACAGGGACCTATGGCTACACCTTC.

V is TRBV10-3 and J is TRBJ2-5; TRBD1 aligns across 7 bases. CDR3 length: 15 amino acids. From germline, CDR1 is ENHRY and CDR2 SYGVKD. The V segment lost 8 bases and the J segment 4 bases; nucleotides outside the gene matches: 13. The CDR3 DNA sequence: TGTGCCATCGGGGTCAACAGGGGTTGGGTAGAGACCCAGTACTTC. Its protein is CAIGVNRGWVETQYF.

This chain connects TRBV27 to TRBJ2-1; tentative D call: TRBD1 (5 bases). The V gene's germline CDR1 is MNHEY and CDR2 SMNVEV (reference sequence). This CDR3 is 13 amino acids long. The V end lost 7 bases, the J end lost 3 bases, and 10 bases lay between the germline ends. The CDR3 region is CASKRGHYNEQFF. The DNA of the CDR3 is TGTGCCAGCAAAAGAGGACACTACAATGAGCAGTTCTTC.

The gene calls are TRBV24-1 and TRBJ2-3, with D perhaps TRBD1 (6 bases). V was cut by 3 bases and J by 3 bases, with 9 bases left in between. The CDR3 is 14 amino acids. Germline assignment: CDR1 KGHDR and CDR2 SFDVKD. This chain's CDR3 is CATSDTTGTDTQYF. The CDR3, as DNA: TGTGCCACCAGTGATACCACAGGGACAGATACGCAGTATTTT.

The genes are TRBV4-3 and TRBJ1-3; D is undetermined. In germline, CDR1 is LGHNA, CDR2 YSLEER. Trimming left V 1 base short and J 0 bases short, with 10 bases between. This CDR3 has 16 residues. CDR3 in amino acids: CASSQAGSSSGNTIYF. The CDR3 nucleotides are TGCGCCAGCAGCCAAGCGGGGTCCAGCTCTGGAAACACCATATATTTT.

The J gene is TRBJ2-5, the V gene TRBV2; D perhaps matches TRBD1 (5 bases). The CDR3 is made up of 12 amino acids. Germline V gene data show CDR1 as SNHLY and CDR2 as FYNNEI. Trimming left V 7 bases short and J 4 bases short, with 10 bases between. The CDR3, as DNA: TGTGCCAGCAACAAGGGGTCAGAGACCCAGTACTTC. Amino acids: CASNKGSETQYF.

This clone was found a few times. V usage is TRBV6-4 and J usage is TRBJ1-5, with a tentative D call TRBD1 (5 bases). Trimming shortened V by 8 bases and J by 4 bases, and 12 bases separated the two germline ends. The germline CDR1 and CDR2 sequences are MRHNA and SNTAGT. The CDR3 spans 13 residues. The CDR3 region is CASEPTGNQPQHF. The CDR3 DNA reads as TGTGCCAGCGAGCCCACAGGAAATCAGCCCCAGCATTTT.

The chain's CDR3 is CASSHTQGNAEAFF. The CDR3 bases are TGCGCCAGCAGTCACACACAGGGTAACGCTGAAGCTTTCTTT. The V call is TRBV23-1, the J call TRBJ1-1; a possible D gene is TRBD1 (6 bases). TRBV23-1 is an open reading frame whose function is uncertain. This CDR3 comprises 14 residues. The V gene lost 3 bases and the J gene lost 6 bases, with 14 bases spanning the gap.

This sequence joins TRBV10-3 and TRBJ1-5, with D possibly matching TRBD1 (6 bases). The CDR3 is 13 amino acids. The V end was cut by 4 bases, the J end by 2 bases, with 6 bases between. Germline V gives CDR1 ENHRY, CDR2 SYGVKD. CDR3 in amino acids: CAISAGGNQPQHF. For the CDR3, the DNA is TGTGCCATCAGTGCAGGGGGCAATCAGCCCCAGCATTTT.

Only a few counts were recorded for this clone. The CDR3 coding sequence is TGCGCCAGCAGCTTGGTCAGGTCGAACACTGAAGCTTTCTTT. As protein: CASSLVRSNTEAFF. J is TRBJ1-1 and V is TRBV5-1; D is ambiguous. This CDR3 has 14 residues. V shed 0 bases and J shed 1 base, with 7 bases lying between them. The V gene's germline CDR1 is SGHRS and CDR2 YFSETQ.

The chain is built from TRBV7-2 and TRBJ2-1, with 10 bases aligning to TRBD1. This CDR3 has 15 residues. V lost 4 bases and J lost 6; bases outside the gene matches: 6. Looked up from germline, CDR1 is SGHTA and CDR2 is FQGNSA. In DNA, the CDR3 is TGTGCCAGCAGCTGGGACAGGGGTGTGGTCAATGAGCAGTTCTTC. This gives the protein CASSWDRGVVNEQFF. Full variable domain (remainder filled in from reference TRBV7-2 and TRBJ2-1): GAGVSQSPSNKVTEKGKDVELRCDPISGHTALYWYRQSLGQGLEFLIYFQGNSAPDKSGLPSDRFSAERTGGSVSTLTIQRTQQEDSAVYLCASSWDRGVVNEQFFGPGTRLTVL.

This clone was observed a single time. The chain is built from TRBV12-3 or TRBV12-4 and TRBJ2-7; a weak D match, TRBD1 (6 bases). The CDR3 totals 13 residues. V lost 5 bases and J lost 2, with 10 bases in between. As DNA, the CDR3 is TGTGCCAGCAGTCGGACAGCCGCCTACGAGCAGTACTTC. Its protein is CASSRTAAYEQYF.

The V call is TRBV5-6, the J call TRBJ2-2; 10 positions agree with TRBD2. This CDR3 spans 16 amino acids. From germline, CDR1 is SGHDT and CDR2 YYEEEE. The V gene end was trimmed by 4 bases and the J gene end by 3 bases; junction bases not matched to a gene: 6. CDR3 coding DNA: TGTGCCAGCAGCGAGAGACTAGCGGGTGACACCGGGGAGCTGTTTTTT. It specifies CASSERLAGDTGELFF. Filled out from reference TRBV5-6 and TRBJ2-2, the complete variable domain reads DAGVTQSPTHLIKTRGQQVTLRCSPKSGHDTVSWYQQALGQGPQFIFQYYEEEERQRGNFPDRFSGHQFPNYSSELNVNALLLGDSALYLCASSERLAGDTGELFFGEGSRLTVL.

This clone was observed a single time. This chain joins TRBV6-2 or TRBV6-3 and TRBJ2-5; 7 bases agree with TRBD1. The CDR3 length is 16 residues. CDR1 is MNHEY and CDR2 is SVGEGT in the germline V gene. J gave up 5 bases and V 4 bases, and 13 bases lay outside the gene matches. The CDR3 loop is CASSSDDRALGETQYF. CDR3 bases: TGTGCCAGCAGTTCCGATGACAGGGCTTTGGGGGAGACCCAGTACTTC.

V usage is TRBV9 and J usage is TRBJ2-2, with D possibly matching TRBD2 (6 bases). The CDR3 runs to 16 residues. CDR1 is SGDLS and CDR2 is YYNGEE in the germline V gene. Trimming shortened V by 1 base and J by 0 bases, and 10 bases separated the two germline ends. The chain's CDR3 is CASSVWGDANTGELFF. Written as DNA, the CDR3 is TGTGCCAGCAGCGTATGGGGGGATGCGAACACCGGGGAGCTGTTTTTT.

The chain couples TRBV4-1 to TRBJ2-3; 8 bases agree with TRBD2. Germline CDR1 is MGHRA and CDR2 is YSYEKL. V shed 1 base, J shed 4 bases, and the junction held 4 bases outside the gene matches. The CDR3 is 15 residues long. CDR3 region: CASSQVGLAPDTQYF. CDR3 sequence (DNA): TGCGCCAGCAGCCAAGTAGGACTAGCACCAGATACGCAGTATTTT.

V gene TRBV7-9 combines with J gene TRBJ1-1, with 8 bases that match TRBD1. This CDR3 comprises 13 residues. Germline CDR1 and CDR2: SEHNR and FQNEAQ (reference sequence). The V segment lost 5 bases and the J segment 7 bases; nucleotides outside the gene matches: 6. This CDR3 reads CASSPGTGDEAFF. DNA of the CDR3: TGTGCCAGCAGCCCTGGGACAGGCGATGAAGCTTTCTTT.

The V gene is TRBV6-5, the J gene TRBJ2-7, with D possibly being TRBD1 (5 bases). CDR3 length: 13 residues. Looked up from germline, CDR1 is MNHEY and CDR2 is SVGAGI. Between the trimmed V and J ends, which lost 5 bases and 3 bases, there was a span of 11 bases. This CDR3 is CASSPTESYEQYF. The CDR3 DNA is TGTGCCAGCAGTCCGACAGAAAGCTACGAGCAGTACTTC.